The 27 T cell receptor beta chains listed next were all sequenced from one sample in a study of response to subunit inactivated influenza vaccine. MiXCR, run by TCRdb on the RT-PCR reads, gives a single entry per CDR3 protein. The table has 150,000 to 200,000 distinct CDR3 sequences, around 11% seen once; the top ten hold roughly 40%. Sequencing used CD8+ T cells sorted from PBMCs, obtained about 23 months after vaccination. The source is a man aged 50 to 69 who received an inactivated influenza vaccine.

With respect to this clonotype: One end of the junction is discordant with germline, which a read error may explain. V is TRBV6-1 and J is TRBJ2-7, with 9 bases identical to TRBD2. The CDR3 consists of 15 residues. CDR1 and CDR2 (germline): MNHNS, SASEGT. The CDR3 here is CASREGLAPLYEQYF. The CDR3, as DNA: TGTGCCAGCAGGGAAGGACTAGCGCCTCTCTACGAGCAGTACTTC.

This clonotype was observed a single time. The germline gene is not matched at one end of the junction; a read error may be the cause. The gene calls are TRBV24-1 and TRBJ1-1; the match to TRBD1 covers 9 bases. CDR1 and CDR2 from the germline V gene are KGHDR and SFDVKD. This CDR3 has 14 residues. CDR3: CATRGTGKNAEAFF. CDR3 DNA sequence: TGTGCCACCAGGGGGACAGGGAAGAACGCTGAAGCTTTCTTT.

This rearrangement joins TRBV4-3 to TRBJ2-3, with D perhaps matching TRBD2 (6 bases). Germline V gene lookup returns CDR1 LGHNA and CDR2 YSLEER. This CDR3 contains 15 residues. V was trimmed by 1 base and J by 1 base, leaving 9 bases between them. The CDR3 DNA reads as TGCGCCAGCAGCCAAGCGGGAGTACGCACAGATACGCAGTATTTT. Its protein is CASSQAGVRTDTQYF.

At least ten counts were recorded for this clonotype. This chain uses TRBV20-1 with TRBJ2-1; tentatively, D is TRBD2 (6 bases). Per the germline V gene, CDR1 is DFQATT and CDR2 is SNEGSKA (reference sequence). Trimming stripped 7 bases from V and 4 bases from J, with 17 bases between. CDR3 length: 14 residues. CDR3 nucleotide sequence: TGCAGTGGGCGGGAACCGCCAACGTACAATGAGCAGTTCTTC. It specifies CSGREPPTYNEQFF.

This clonotype came up a few times. This rearrangement joins TRBV2 to TRBJ2-2, with TRBD1 matching over 7 bases. The V segment lost 4 bases and the J segment 9 bases; nucleotides outside the gene matches: 14. The CDR3 length is 16 residues. In germline, CDR1 is SNHLY, CDR2 FYNNEI. The CDR3 DNA reads TGTGCCAGCAGTGGACCGGGACAGAGTCTTCTATGGGAGCTGTTTTTT. Its protein is CASSGPGQSLLWELFF. Looking up the rest from reference TRBV2 and TRBJ2-2 gives the full variable domain: EPEVTQTPSHQVTQMGQEVILRCVPISNHLYFYWYRQILGQKVEFLVSFYNNEISEKSEIFDDQFSVERPDGSNFTLKIRSTKLEDSAMYFCASSGPGQSLLWELFFGEGSRLTVL.

This chain joins TRBV6-5 and TRBJ1-2; a weak D match, TRBD1 (5 bases). The CDR3 sequence is 14 residues long. The germline V gene encodes CDR1 MNHEY and CDR2 SVGAGI. V shed 5 bases and J shed 3 bases, with 13 bases lying between them. The DNA for the CDR3 is TGTGCCAGCAGTCCCTCGGGACGGTACTATGGCTACACCTTC. As protein: CASSPSGRYYGYTF.

Concerning this clonotype itself: A read error may account for a junction end that differs from germline. This chain joins TRBV6-5 and TRBJ2-3; 13 bases map to TRBD2. Germline V gene lookup returns CDR1 MNHEY and CDR2 SVGAGI. The CDR3 is made up of 17 amino acids. The CDR3 loop is CASSYFRTSGSGDMQYF. CDR3 nucleotides: TGTGCCAGCAGTTACTTCCGGACTAGCGGGAGTGGTGATATGCAGTATTTT.

J is TRBJ2-1 and V is TRBV24-1, with D possibly called TRBD1 or TRBD2 (5 bases each). Trimming took off 8 bases at V and 0 bases at J, with 13 bases between the two ends. The germline V gene encodes CDR1 KGHDR and CDR2 SFDVKD. CDR3 length: 15 residues. CDR3 protein: CATIWGPCSYNEQFF. In DNA form, the CDR3 reads TGTGCCACCATTTGGGGACCATGCTCCTACAATGAGCAGTTCTTC.

This clonotype was detected only a few times. The chain combines TRBV29-1 with TRBJ2-7; D is unresolved. In germline, CDR1 is SQVTM, CDR2 ANQGSEA. V was cut by 5 bases and J by 0 bases, with 11 bases left in between. The CDR3 has 13 amino acids. This chain's CDR3 is CSVRRQSSYEQYF. CDR3 coding DNA: TGCAGCGTTCGGCGGCAAAGCTCCTACGAGCAGTACTTC.

Many counts were recorded for this clonotype. This sequence joins TRBV7-2 and TRBJ1-1; D gene uncertain. CDR1 and CDR2 (germline): SGHTA, FQGNSA. V was shortened by 0 bases and J by 0 bases, with 14 bases between the two germline ends. The CDR3 extends over 17 amino acids. CDR3 sequence: CASSLATRPGLNTEAFF. The DNA for the CDR3 is TGTGCCAGCAGCTTAGCGACCCGTCCCGGATTGAACACTGAAGCTTTCTTT.

This clonotype was counted between two and nine times. The chain recombines TRBV12-3 or TRBV12-4 with TRBJ2-7; D is unresolved. V lost 2 bases, J lost 2 bases, and 7 bases lay in between. The CDR3 has 13 amino acids. CDR3 protein: CASSLTKTYEQYF. The CDR3 nucleotides read TGTGCCAGCAGTTTAACCAAGACCTACGAGCAGTACTTC.

The table lists this clonotype with many counts. This chain joins TRBV6-5 and TRBJ2-6; D is tentatively TRBD1 or TRBD2 (5 bases each). The CDR3 loop spans 19 amino acids. The germline V and J ends were trimmed by 0 bases and 2 bases, with 17 bases remaining between them. Germline CDR1 reads MNHEY; CDR2 reads SVGAGI. Here the CDR3 DNA reads TGTGCCAGCAGTTACTCCCGGGGCCTCTCTTCCCCTGGGGCCAACGTCCTGACTTTC. This translates into CASSYSRGLSSPGANVLTF.

This clonotype occurred a few times. This chain uses TRBV11-2 with TRBJ2-7; D call uncertain. The CDR3 totals 14 residues. The V end was cut by 1 base, the J end by 4 bases, with 11 bases between. Germline V lookup: CDR1 SGHAT, CDR2 FQNNGV. CDR3 in DNA: TGTGCCAGCAGCTTAGTAGGTAGCTTTTACGAGCAGTACTTC. It yields the protein CASSLVGSFYEQYF.

This clonotype was detected only a few times. The gene calls are TRBV6-5 and TRBJ2-7; TRBD1 matches 12 bases. J lost 5 bases, V lost 0 bases, and 8 bases had no gene match. The germline gives CDR1 MNHEY, CDR2 SVGAGI. This CDR3 has 17 amino acids. The CDR3 DNA reads TGTGCCAGCAGTTACTCGGGGACAGGGGGCAGAGGGGACGAGCAGTACTTC. Residues: CASSYSGTGGRGDEQYF.

The V gene is TRBV15, the J gene TRBJ2-7, with D possibly TRBD2 on 5 matching bases. The ends were cut back, 0 bases at V and 1 base at J, with 13 bases in the middle. The CDR3 is made up of 16 amino acids. Germline CDR1 and CDR2: LNHNV and YYDKDF (reference sequence). The CDR3 bases are TGTGCCACCAGCAGAGAAAAGAGGGTGGGGTCCTACGAGCAGTACTTC. It yields the protein CATSREKRVGSYEQYF. Looking up the rest from reference TRBV15 and TRBJ2-7 gives the full variable domain: DAMVIQNPRYQVTQFGKPVTLSCSQTLNHNVMYWYQQKSSQAPKLLFHYYDKDFNNEADTPDNFQSRRPNTSFCFLDIRSPGLGDTAMYLCATSREKRVGSYEQYFGPGTRLTVT.

This clonotype came up a few times. The chain has TRBV12-3 or TRBV12-4 and TRBJ1-4; the D gene is possibly TRBD1 (5 bases). This CDR3 region has 15 residues. Trimming shortened V by 0 bases and J by 10 bases, and 15 bases separated the two germline ends. The CDR3, as DNA: TGTGCCAGCAGTTTAGCGACAGTGCCCGCCGGAAAACTGTTTTTT. Protein sequence: CASSLATVPAGKLFF.

V and J are TRBV11-1 and TRBJ2-1, with D perhaps TRBD1 (6 bases). The CDR3 runs to 15 residues. The germline gives CDR1 SGHAT, CDR2 FQDESV (reference sequence). V lost 3 bases to trimming and J lost 0 bases, with 9 bases between them. CDR3 sequence: CASSLGHNSYNEQFF. CDR3 coding DNA: TGTGCCAGCAGCTTGGGACATAACTCCTACAATGAGCAGTTCTTC.

This clonotype was seen only a few times. This chain links TRBV5-6 with TRBJ2-1; D is possibly TRBD1 or TRBD2 (5 bases each). Trimming removed 3 bases at V and 9 bases at J, with 13 bases between. The CDR3 covers 13 residues. The V gene's germline CDR1 is SGHDT and CDR2 YYEEEE. The CDR3 DNA follows: TGTGCCAGCAGCTCCTCTAGCACAGGTGAGCAGTTCTTC. Its translation is CASSSSSTGEQFF.

The V gene is TRBV4-3, the J gene TRBJ1-3; TRBD1 is a possible D gene (6 bases). This CDR3 contains 15 residues. V was trimmed by 1 base and J by 4 bases, leaving 11 bases between them. Germline CDR1 and CDR2: LGHNA and YSLEER. CDR3 DNA sequence: TGCGCCAGCAGCCAAGGTTCGGGGGCCGGAAACACCATATATTTT. It yields the protein CASSQGSGAGNTIYF.

This CDR3 is CASSIGPGPLNEQYF. The CDR3 DNA reads as TGTGCCAGTAGTATCGGCCCCGGACCCCTTAATGAGCAGTACTTC. The chain joins TRBV19 to TRBJ2-7; no definite D call. The germline V and J ends were trimmed by 3 bases and 7 bases, with 19 bases remaining between them. Germline V lookup: CDR1 LNHDA, CDR2 SQIVND (reference sequence). This CDR3 region has 15 residues.

In its sample, this clonotype was seen a few times. The J gene is TRBJ2-3, the V gene TRBV6-6; 10 bases are shared with TRBD2. After removal of 5 bases from V and 5 bases from J, the junction contained 1 base not matched to a gene. The V gene's germline CDR1 is MNHNY and CDR2 SVGAGI (reference sequence). The CDR3 runs to 13 residues. The CDR3 bases are TGTGCCAGCAGTATAGCGGGGGGAGATACGCAGTATTTT. The encoded protein is CASSIAGGDTQYF.

This chain connects TRBV4-1 to TRBJ1-2; tentatively, D is TRBD1 (5 bases). This CDR3 is built from 18 residues. Germline-derived CDR1 and CDR2 are MGHRA and YSYEKL. Trimming took 3 bases from V and 0 from J, leaving 20 bases between them. The CDR3 here is CASSQLPGPGLSNYGYTF. The CDR3 DNA reads TGCGCCAGCAGCCAGCTGCCGGGACCGGGACTCTCTAACTATGGCTACACCTTC.

This clonotype was seen a few times. The chain uses TRBV14 and TRBJ2-7; D might be TRBD1 (6 bases). The germline V and J ends were trimmed by 5 bases and 7 bases, with 21 bases remaining between them. This CDR3 has 15 amino acids. Per the germline V gene, CDR1 is SGHDN and CDR2 is FVKESK. CDR3 sequence (DNA): TGTGCCAGCAGCTGGAGACAGGCGAGGTATAGAGAGCAGTACTTC. The encoded protein is CASSWRQARYREQYF. Supplemented by reference TRBV14 and TRBJ2-7, the full variable domain reads EAGVTQFPSHSVIEKGQTVTLRCDPISGHDNLYWYRRVMGKEIKFLLHFVKESKQDESGMPNNRFLAERTGGTYSTLKVQPAELEDSGVYFCASSWRQARYREQYFGPGTRLTVT.

V is TRBV29-1 and J is TRBJ2-7; 8 bases map to TRBD1. Per germline, CDR1 SQVTM and CDR2 ANQGSEA. The CDR3 sequence is 12 residues long. V lost 4 bases, J lost 6 bases, and 5 bases stayed unmatched. The CDR3 DNA follows: TGCAGCGTTGTGGACAGGGCGGGCGAGCAGTACTTC. Its protein product is CSVVDRAGEQYF.

This clonotype was found a few times. The genes are TRBV6-2 or TRBV6-3 and TRBJ1-1; 12 bases align to TRBD1. This CDR3 region has 16 residues. V trimming: 4 bases; J trimming: 1 base; junction bases outside the gene matches: 4. The germline V gene encodes CDR1 MNHEY and CDR2 SVGEGT. The CDR3 region has the DNA TGTGCCAGCAGTTTCCCGGGACAGGGGGCGAACACTGAAGCTTTCTTT. Protein product: CASSFPGQGANTEAFF.

The chain carries TRBV7-8 and TRBJ2-3; the D gene is possibly TRBD2 (5 bases). Deletions cut 5 bases from V and 4 bases from J, with 16 bases between. This CDR3 contains 15 residues. Germline V gives CDR1 SGHVS, CDR2 FQNEAQ. The CDR3 spells CASSPISGTADTQYF. Written as DNA, the CDR3 is TGTGCCAGCAGCCCCATTTCGGGAACTGCAGATACGCAGTATTTT.

The chain couples TRBV12-3 or TRBV12-4 to TRBJ1-2; D unresolved. The CDR3 covers 14 residues. V lost 2 bases to trimming and J lost 1 base, with 8 bases between them. CDR3 amino acids: CASSLSGVNYGYTF. The CDR3 DNA is TGTGCCAGCAGTTTATCTGGGGTTAACTATGGCTACACCTTC.